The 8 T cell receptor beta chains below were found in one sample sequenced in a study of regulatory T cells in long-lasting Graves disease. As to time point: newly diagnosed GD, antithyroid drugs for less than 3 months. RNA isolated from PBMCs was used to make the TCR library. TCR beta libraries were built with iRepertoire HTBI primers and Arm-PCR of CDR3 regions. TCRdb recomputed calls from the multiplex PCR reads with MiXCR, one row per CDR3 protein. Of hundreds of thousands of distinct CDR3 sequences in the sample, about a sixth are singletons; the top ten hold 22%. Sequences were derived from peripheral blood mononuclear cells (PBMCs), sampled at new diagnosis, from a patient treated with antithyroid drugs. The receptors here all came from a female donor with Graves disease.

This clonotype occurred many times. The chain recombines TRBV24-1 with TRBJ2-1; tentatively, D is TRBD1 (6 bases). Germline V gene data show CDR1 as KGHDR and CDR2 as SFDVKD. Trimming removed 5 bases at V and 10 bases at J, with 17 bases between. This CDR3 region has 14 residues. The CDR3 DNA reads TGTGCCACCAGTGGGTCTTGGGCTCAGGGGGAGCAGTTCTTC. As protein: CATSGSWAQGEQFF.

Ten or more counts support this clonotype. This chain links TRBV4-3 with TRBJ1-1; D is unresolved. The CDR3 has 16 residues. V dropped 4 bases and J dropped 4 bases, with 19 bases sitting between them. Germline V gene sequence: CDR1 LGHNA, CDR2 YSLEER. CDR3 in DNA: TGCGCCAGCAGCCGGGCGAGTGCCCCCGCGGGCACTGAAGCTTTCTTT. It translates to CASSRASAPAGTEAFF.

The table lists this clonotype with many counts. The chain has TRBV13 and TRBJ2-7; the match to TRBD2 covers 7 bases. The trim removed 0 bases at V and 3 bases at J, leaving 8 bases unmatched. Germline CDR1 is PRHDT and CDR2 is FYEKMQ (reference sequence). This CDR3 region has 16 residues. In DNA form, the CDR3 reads TGTGCCAGCAGCTTAGGCCCGGGAGGAGGGATCTACGAGCAGTACTTC. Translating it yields CASSLGPGGGIYEQYF.

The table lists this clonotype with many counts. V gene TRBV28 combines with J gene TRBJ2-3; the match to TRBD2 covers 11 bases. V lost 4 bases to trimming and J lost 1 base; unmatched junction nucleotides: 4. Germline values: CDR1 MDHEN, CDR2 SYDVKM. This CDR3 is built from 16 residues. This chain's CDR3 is CASSSLAGGRTDTQYF. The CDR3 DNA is TGTGCCAGCAGTTCCCTAGCGGGAGGACGCACAGATACGCAGTATTTT. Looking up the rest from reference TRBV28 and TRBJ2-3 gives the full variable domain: DVKVTQSSRYLVKRTGEKVFLECVQDMDHENMFWYRQDPGLGLRLIYFSYDVKMKEKGDIPEGYSVSREKKERFSLILESASTNQTSMYLCASSSLAGGRTDTQYFGPGTRLTVL.

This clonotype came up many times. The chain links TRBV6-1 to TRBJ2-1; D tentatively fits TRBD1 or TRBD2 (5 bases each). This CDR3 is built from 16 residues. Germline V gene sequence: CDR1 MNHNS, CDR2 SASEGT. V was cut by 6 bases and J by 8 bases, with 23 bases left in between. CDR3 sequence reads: CASSNVDWGSLYEQFF. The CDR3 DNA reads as TGTGCCAGCAGCAACGTCGACTGGGGGAGTTTATATGAGCAGTTCTTC.

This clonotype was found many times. CDR3 loop: CASSVDGAWRRAFF. CDR3 sequence (DNA): TGTGCCAGCAGCGTAGATGGGGCGTGGCGGCGGGCTTTCTTT. The rearrangement uses TRBV9 and TRBJ1-1, with D perhaps TRBD1 (5 bases). The CDR3 runs 14 residues. Germline assignment: CDR1 SGDLS and CDR2 YYNGEE. Trimming removed 0 bases from V and 11 bases from J, with 17 bases in between.

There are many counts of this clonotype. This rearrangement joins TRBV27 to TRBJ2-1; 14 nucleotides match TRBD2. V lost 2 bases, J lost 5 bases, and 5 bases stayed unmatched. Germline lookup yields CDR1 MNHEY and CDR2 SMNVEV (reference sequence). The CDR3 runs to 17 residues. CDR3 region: CASSLRRLAGGNNEQFF. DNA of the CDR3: TGTGCCAGCAGTTTAAGGAGACTAGCGGGGGGGAACAATGAGCAGTTCTTC.

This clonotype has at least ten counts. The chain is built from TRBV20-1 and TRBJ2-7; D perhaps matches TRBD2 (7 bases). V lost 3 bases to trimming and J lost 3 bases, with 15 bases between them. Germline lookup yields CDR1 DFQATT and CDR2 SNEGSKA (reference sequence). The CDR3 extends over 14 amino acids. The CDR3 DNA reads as TGCAGTGCTAGTGGGGGGGCTAATCGCTACGAGCAGTACTTC. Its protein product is CSASGGANRYEQYF.